Following are 6 T cell receptor beta chains from one sample sequenced in a study of CD8 T cells in ankylosing spondylitis. General study findings and limits: Several highly homologous variants formed a TCR beta motif that appeared characteristic of ankylosing spondylitis blood.

The antigens these receptors bind are not known. A single record per CDR3 protein comes from TCRdb applying MiXCR to the 5' RACE reads. The sample includes about 390,000 distinct CDR3 sequences, 20% to 25% of them seen just once. Source material: blood, either unsorted or a sorted T cell fraction (not recorded which). Receptors originate from a male donor with ankylosing spondylitis.

V usage is TRBV7-3 and J usage is TRBJ2-7; possible D gene TRBD1, 7 bases. Trimming took off 2 bases at V and 3 bases at J, with 14 bases between the two ends. This CDR3 comprises 15 residues. In germline, CDR1 is SGHTA, CDR2 FQGTGA. The CDR3 DNA is TGTGCCAGCAGCTTAGTAGGGGGGACAGACTACGAGCAGTACTTC. The encoded protein is CASSLVGGTDYEQYF.

For the CDR3, the DNA is TGTGCCAGCAGCTTCCTAGCGGACCCCTACAATGAGCAGTTCTTC. Encoded protein: CASSFLADPYNEQFF. The J gene is TRBJ2-1, the V gene TRBV9, with TRBD2 matching 7 bases. CDR3 size: 15 residues. Losses at the gene ends were 4 bases for V and 2 bases for J; bases not matched to a gene: 6. Germline values: CDR1 SGDLS, CDR2 YYNGEE.

The chain combines TRBV7-8 with TRBJ2-2, with 8 bases fitting TRBD2. Germline V CDR1 and CDR2: SGHVS, FQNEAQ. Unmatched junction bases numbered 5, after V lost 5 bases and J lost 0 bases. This CDR3 is 16 amino acids long. CDR3 DNA sequence: TGTGCCAGCAGCGGGACGACTAGCGCGAACACCGGGGAGCTGTTTTTT. It yields the protein CASSGTTSANTGELFF.

The rearrangement joins TRBV5-1 to TRBJ1-6; 10 bases map to TRBD1. The germline CDR1 and CDR2 sequences are SGHRS and YFSETQ. CDR3 size: 17 residues. Trimming at V came to 2 bases and at J to 6 bases, leaving 8 bases not matched to a gene. For the CDR3, the DNA is TGCGCCAGCAGCTTCAGGACAGGGGGTGTGGGTAATTCACCCCTCCACTTT. Its translation is CASSFRTGGVGNSPLHF.

This chain connects TRBV5-1 to TRBJ2-5, with D possibly matching TRBD2 (6 bases). The V gene lost 7 bases and the J gene lost 2 bases, with 18 bases spanning the gap. CDR3 length: 15 residues. Germline lookup yields CDR1 SGHRS and CDR2 YFSETQ. For the CDR3, the DNA is TGCGCCAGCGCCCGGCGGGGAAGGTTTCAAGAGACCCAGTACTTC. This encodes CASARRGRFQETQYF.

A few counts support this clonotype. The chain uses TRBV12-3 or TRBV12-4 and TRBJ2-1, with 11 nucleotides matching TRBD2. CDR3 length equals 16 residues. V shed 4 bases, J shed 7 bases, and the junction held 9 bases outside the gene matches. CDR3 residues: CASSSTGTSGPNEQFF. The CDR3 nucleotides read TGTGCCAGCAGTTCAACTGGGACTAGCGGACCGAATGAGCAGTTCTTC.